This T cell receptor (beta chain) was retrieved from a study of control samples from healthy donors and cancer patients. This clone was seen only once. TCRdb keeps only in-frame clones here, not all; method: immunoSEQ multiplex PCR. The sample contains around 99,000 clones, around nine tenths of which appear only once. Germline CDR1 SGHNT, CDR2 YYREEE (reference sequence). The CDR3 is made up of 12 amino acids. Trimming pared 2 bases from V and 8 bases from J, leaving 10 bases between. Sample: blood. The gene calls are TRBV5-4 and TRBJ1-2; D perhaps matches TRBD1 (5 bases). This clonotype was obtained from a human donor in good health. The donor label of this sample is uncertain. The CDR3 region is CASSFGDLGYTF. DNA for the CDR3: TGTGCCAGCAGCTTCGGGGACCTGGGCTACACCTTC.